The T cell receptor (beta chain) described here comes from a study of tumor-infiltrating lymphocytes in primary liver carcinoma (dated by TCRdb to the late 2010s). With regard to the full study: Hepatocellular carcinoma (four) or combined HCC and intrahepatic cholangiocarcinoma (one) was present in the five patients, who were three men and two women aged 30 to 69 years. The tumors of the five patients were staged as T1-T3 N0M0, with maximum diameters ranging from roughly 4 to 11 cm. Samples yielded roughly 3.65 to 7.5 million productive TCRbeta reads; read depth did not differ significantly between tissue types. TCRbeta repertoire sequencing, expression microarrays and whole-exome sequencing were combined in the study across five regions of each liver tumor, with adjacent normal tissue and blood also included. TCRbeta repertoire sequencing covered 35 or so specimens from 5 patients: about 25 tumor regions, 5 adjacent noncancerous liver tissues and 5 peripheral blood samples. Agilent mRNA microarray profiling was performed on the 25 tumor region samples to relate TCRbeta repertoire diversity to the local molecular phenotype. Repertoires from technical replicates were highly reproducible, with mean shared-clone rates around 0.87 and correlation coefficients above 0.95. The paper as a whole reports these results and caveats: Repertoire overlap was higher between tumor regions (mean roughly 35%) than tumor-adjacent (approximately 17%) or tumor-blood (roughly 14%) pairs, consistent with antigen-driven expansion. Compared with blood, tumors had a significantly larger share of the repertoire taken up by the top 250 clones (p = 0.039). Only the TCR beta chain was sequenced, which likely underestimates true repertoire diversity because unpaired alpha chains were not captured. Only roughly 7-25% of top clones appeared in all five regions of a tumor, which suggests that tumor-infiltrating T cells are spatially heterogeneous. The study included only five patients, and the authors note findings should be validated in a larger study. Bulk unsorted samples precluded comparing CD4+ and CD8+ T cell repertoires.

Starting from roughly 540 ng total RNA, TCRbeta-specific cDNA was produced by reverse transcription with a constant-region primer and ProtoScript II reverse transcriptase. Construction of the TCRbeta libraries relied on three nested rounds of multiplex PCR, following a slightly modified ARM-PCR procedure. Each of the first two PCR rounds ran for about 9 cycles and used multiplex TRBV1-TRBV30 forward primers together with a Cbeta reverse primer. Sample barcodes and Illumina adapters were added in a final 25-cycle PCR using Deep VentR polymerase. Before sequencing, amplicons of 200-500 bp were gel-purified using a QIAquick gel extraction kit. The TCRbeta amplicons were sequenced with 250-bp paired-end reads on an Illumina HiSeq 2500. The study's processing was this. Trimmomatic v0.33 was used to quality-trim the reads, and FLASH v1.2.11 was used to merge paired reads so that full CDR3 sequences could be recovered. MiGEC v1.2.1b assigned V, D and J germline segments to the rearranged TCRbeta sequences. Clonotype statistics and Shannon-Wiener diversity indices were calculated with VDJtools v1.0.0. Except for diversity analysis, only each sample's 250 most abundant clonotypes were used in subsequent analyses to reduce sampling bias. Clones were called with MiXCR by TCRdb after fastp trimmed the public reads at Q25, and only in-frame beta chains were retained. Identical CDR3 proteins give one entry, which carries the most common genes and DNA. TCRdb's processing, not the authors', yielded these V and J calls. The sample data list roughly 55,000 distinct CDR3 sequences, and 55% to 75% of these were observed just once. Around 57% of the sample rests with the top ten.

Reading from cysteine to phenylalanine, the CDR3 counts 19 amino acids. The CDR3 DNA has 57 bases and is translated from base 1. After removal of 4 bases from V and 0 bases from J, the junction retains 5 bases not matched to a gene. From the germline V gene, CDR1 is KGHDR and CDR2 is SFDVKD. This clonotype was recorded at least ten times. No cognate antigen has been identified for it. No quality values exist for individual bases; no much larger clone is one base distant. Total RNA and DNA were co-extracted without cell sorting from approximately 20-30 mg of bulk tissue using the AllPrep DNA/RNA mini kit. Between November 2015 and 2016, roughly five patients in China with histopathologically diagnosed primary liver carcinoma had surgical resection. Chronic HBV infection was present in the patients, and the patients were treatment-naive at sampling. Each tumor was sampled at five spatially separated regions: the superior, inferior, left-lateral and right-lateral poles and the tumor centre. Histology showed that every tumor sample contained more than 90% viable tumor cells. Each fresh piece of tumor and adjacent tissue was cut in two, with one half stored in RNAlater at -80 degrees C and the other half sent for histology.

The chain employs TRBV24-1 and TRBJ2-1; 16 bases in the junction line up with TRBD2. Sequenced material: liver tumor tissue from sampling region 2. The cell subset or site label corresponds to: tumor region T2, inferior pole. The sequence was obtained from a man in his forties with primary liver carcinoma and hepatitis B virus infection. The CDR3 is CATSDPGLAGGSSYNEQFF. The DNA reads TGTGCCACCAGTGACCCGGGACTAGCGGGAGGGAGCTCCTACAATGAGCAGTTCTTC.